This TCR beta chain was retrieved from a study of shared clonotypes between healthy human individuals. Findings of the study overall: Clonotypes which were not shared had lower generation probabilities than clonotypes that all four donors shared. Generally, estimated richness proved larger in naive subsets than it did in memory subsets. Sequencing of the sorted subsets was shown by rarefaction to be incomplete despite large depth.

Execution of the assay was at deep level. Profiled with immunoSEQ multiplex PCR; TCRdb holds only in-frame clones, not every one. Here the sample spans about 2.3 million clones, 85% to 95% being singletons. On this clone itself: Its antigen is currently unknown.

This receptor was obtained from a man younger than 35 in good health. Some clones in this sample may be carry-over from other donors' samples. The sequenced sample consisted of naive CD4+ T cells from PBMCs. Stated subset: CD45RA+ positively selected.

In DNA form, the CDR3 reads TGCAGCTGTAGACAGGGTATGACTGAAGCTTTCTTT. Translating gives CSCRQGMTEAFF. The chain uses TRBV29-1 and TRBJ1-1; 7 nucleotides agree with TRBD1. The CDR3 consists of 12 residues. The V gene end was trimmed by 8 bases and the J gene end by 5 bases; junction bases not matched to a gene: 8. The germline V gene encodes CDR1 SQVTM and CDR2 ANQGSEA.